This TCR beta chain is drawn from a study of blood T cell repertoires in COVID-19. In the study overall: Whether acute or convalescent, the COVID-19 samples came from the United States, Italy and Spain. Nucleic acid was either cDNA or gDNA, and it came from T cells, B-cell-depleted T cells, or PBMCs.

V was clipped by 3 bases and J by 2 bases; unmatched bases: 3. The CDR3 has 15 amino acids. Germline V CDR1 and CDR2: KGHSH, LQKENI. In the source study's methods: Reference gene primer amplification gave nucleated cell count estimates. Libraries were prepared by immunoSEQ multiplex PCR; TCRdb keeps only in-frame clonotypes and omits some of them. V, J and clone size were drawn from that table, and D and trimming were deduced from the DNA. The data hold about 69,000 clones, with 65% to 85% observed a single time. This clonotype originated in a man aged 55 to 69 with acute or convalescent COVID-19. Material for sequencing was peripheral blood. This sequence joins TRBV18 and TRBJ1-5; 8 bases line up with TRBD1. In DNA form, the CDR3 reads TGTGCCAGCTCACCGACAGGGGCTGGCAATCAGCCCCAGCATTTT. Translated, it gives CASSPTGAGNQPQHF.